What follows are 27 T cell receptor beta chains derived from one specimen sequenced in a study of blood T cell repertoires in COVID-19. Sequencing was performed with immunoSEQ multiplex PCR; in TCRdb, only in-frame clones are kept and a portion is missing. The sample gives under 150,000 clones, around 81% of which show up once; less than 7% is in the top ten. Sequences were obtained from PBMCs or T cells enriched from blood (not recorded which). These receptors came from a middle-aged woman who had recovered from COVID-19.

The chain is built from TRBV5-4 and TRBJ1-2; 12 bases are shared with TRBD1. Germline V lookup: CDR1 SGHNT, CDR2 YYREEE (reference sequence). CDR3 size: 13 residues. After removal of 7 bases from V and 8 bases from J, the junction contained 6 bases not matched to a gene. CDR3 DNA sequence: TGTGCCAGCGGGGACAGGGGGCGAGGGGGCTACACCTTC. Amino acids: CASGDRGRGGYTF.

This sequence joins TRBV19 and TRBJ2-5, with 7 bases that match TRBD1. Per the germline V gene, CDR1 is LNHDA and CDR2 is SQIVND (reference sequence). CDR3 length: 15 amino acids. Trimming at V came to 3 bases and at J to 1 base, leaving 5 bases not matched to a gene. CDR3 DNA: TGTGCCAGTAGTATTGACGGGACAGTCCAAGAGACCCAGTACTTC. Amino acids: CASSIDGTVQETQYF.

This chain uses TRBV9 with TRBJ2-1; 11 bases agree with TRBD2. This CDR3 spans 18 amino acids. The V and J ends lost 3 bases and 8 bases, in that order; junction bases with no gene match: 16. Germline V gene data show CDR1 as SGDLS and CDR2 as YYNGEE. CDR3 loop: CASSAKTSGITLGDEQFF. CDR3 nucleotides: TGTGCCAGCAGCGCCAAGACTAGCGGGATCACCCTAGGGGATGAGCAGTTCTTC. The variable domain in full, with the rest retrieved from reference TRBV9 and TRBJ2-1, is DSGVTQTPKHLITATGQRVTLRCSPRSGDLSVYWYQQSLDQGLQFLIQYYNGEERAKGNILERFSAQQFPDLHSELNLSSLELGDSALYFCASSAKTSGITLGDEQFFGPGTRLTVL.

This chain connects TRBV2 to TRBJ1-1; D is possibly TRBD1 (6 bases). The V gene lost 8 bases and the J gene lost 1 base, with 11 bases spanning the gap. Germline lookup yields CDR1 SNHLY and CDR2 FYNNEI. CDR3 size: 13 residues. CDR3: CASRQTGNTEAFF. CDR3 DNA sequence: TGTGCCAGCCGACAGACAGGGAACACTGAAGCTTTCTTT.

The chain combines TRBV2 with TRBJ2-7; D perhaps matches TRBD1 (5 bases). The CDR3 loop spans 12 amino acids. Germline V gives CDR1 SNHLY, CDR2 FYNNEI. Trimming cost V 8 bases and J 1 base, with 9 bases left between them. The CDR3 spells CASEAGSYEQYF. CDR3 coding DNA: TGTGCCAGCGAGGCAGGGTCCTACGAGCAGTACTTC.

Only a few counts were recorded for this clone. This chain links TRBV2 with TRBJ2-7; D unresolved. Germline V gene sequence: CDR1 SNHLY, CDR2 FYNNEI. The V end lost 0 bases, the J end lost 2 bases, and 8 bases lay between the germline ends. The CDR3 extends over 14 amino acids. CDR3 sequence (DNA): TGTGCCAGCAGTGAAGCGGGCTTCCCCTACGAGCAGTACTTC. Encoded protein: CASSEAGFPYEQYF. Drawing the rest from reference TRBV2 and TRBJ2-7, the complete variable domain is EPEVTQTPSHQVTQMGQEVILRCVPISNHLYFYWYRQILGQKVEFLVSFYNNEISEKSEIFDDQFSVERPDGSNFTLKIRSTKLEDSAMYFCASSEAGFPYEQYFGPGTRLTVT.

This sequence joins TRBV4-1 and TRBJ1-2; 7 bases map to TRBD1. The trim removed 4 bases at V and 4 bases at J, leaving 3 bases unmatched. The CDR3 is 13 residues long. Germline loops: CDR1 MGHRA, CDR2 YSYEKL. The CDR3 DNA reads as TGCGCCAGCAGCCTAGGGGACAGCTATGGCTACACCTTC. Protein product: CASSLGDSYGYTF.

This chain uses TRBV7-9 with TRBJ2-3; D gene unclear. V shed 5 bases and J shed 1 base, with 7 bases lying between them. Germline CDR1 is SEHNR and CDR2 is FQNEAQ (reference sequence). The CDR3 runs to 13 residues. The CDR3 reads CASSTRGTDTQYF. The CDR3 region has the DNA TGTGCCAGCAGCACGCGCGGCACAGATACGCAGTATTTT.

The gene calls are TRBV30 and TRBJ1-1; possible D gene TRBD1, 6 bases. CDR1 GTSNPN and CDR2 SVGIG come from the germline V gene (reference sequence). The CDR3 runs 14 residues. The ends were cut back, 3 bases at V and 2 bases at J, with 13 bases in the middle. The CDR3 reads CAWSNAGGNTEAFF. DNA of the CDR3: TGTGCCTGGAGCAATGCGGGGGGCAACACTGAAGCTTTCTTT.

The genes are TRBV6-6 and TRBJ2-2; TRBD2 aligns across 12 bases. This CDR3 is 15 amino acids long. With V trimmed by 7 bases and J by 6 bases, 6 bases remained unmatched. In germline, CDR1 is MNHNY, CDR2 SVGAGI (reference sequence). Written as DNA, the CDR3 is TGTGCCAGCAACTTCGGACTAGCGGGATCCGGGGAGCTGTTTTTT. Amino acid sequence: CASNFGLAGSGELFF.

The chain combines TRBV6-1 with TRBJ2-1; no definite D call. V was clipped by 2 bases and J by 0 bases, with 14 bases between them. This CDR3 spans 17 amino acids. Germline CDR1 and CDR2: MNHNS and SASEGT. CDR3: CASSEQAPRSSYNEQFF. DNA of the CDR3: TGTGCCAGCAGTGAACAGGCACCGCGAAGCTCCTACAATGAGCAGTTCTTC.

The chain has TRBV10-3 and TRBJ1-3, with a possible D match to TRBD1 (6 bases). The V end was cut by 6 bases, the J end by 4 bases, with 13 bases between. The CDR3 runs to 14 residues. Germline V gene data show CDR1 as ENHRY and CDR2 as SYGVKD. The CDR3 here is CAISSQGTGNTIYF. For the CDR3, the DNA is TGTGCCATCAGCTCCCAGGGGACCGGAAACACCATATATTTT.

The chain recombines TRBV2 with TRBJ2-6; D gene unclear. Trimming took off 4 bases at V and 2 bases at J, with 6 bases between the two ends. Germline loops: CDR1 SNHLY, CDR2 FYNNEI. The CDR3 totals 14 residues. The CDR3 DNA sequence: TGTGCCAGCAGTGTGGGCGCTGGGGCCAACGTCCTGACTTTC. This encodes CASSVGAGANVLTF. Complete variable domain (other parts from reference TRBV2 and TRBJ2-6): EPEVTQTPSHQVTQMGQEVILRCVPISNHLYFYWYRQILGQKVEFLVSFYNNEISEKSEIFDDQFSVERPDGSNFTLKIRSTKLEDSAMYFCASSVGAGANVLTFGAGSRLTVL.

This chain links TRBV19 with TRBJ2-2; the match to TRBD2 covers 9 bases. V lost 5 bases to trimming and J lost 2 bases; unmatched junction nucleotides: 3. CDR3 size: 15 residues. Germline CDR1 is LNHDA and CDR2 is SQIVND (reference sequence). The CDR3 is CASSALAGNTGELFF. In nucleotides, the CDR3 is TGTGCCAGTAGTGCACTAGCGGGTAACACCGGGGAGCTGTTTTTT.

This rearrangement joins TRBV14 to TRBJ2-3; maybe TRBD1 (5 bases). From germline, CDR1 is SGHDN and CDR2 FVKESK. The CDR3 contains 15 residues. The ends were cut back, 1 base at V and 0 bases at J, with 8 bases in the middle. The chain's CDR3 is CASSQVAGSTDTQYF. The CDR3 bases are TGTGCCAGCAGCCAAGTGGCAGGGAGCACAGATACGCAGTATTTT.

This clone showed up just once. The genes are TRBV30 and TRBJ2-5; 9 positions agree with TRBD2. The CDR3 loop spans 16 amino acids. V trimming: 0 bases; J trimming: 2 bases; junction bases outside the gene matches: 7. From germline, CDR1 is GTSNPN and CDR2 SVGIG (reference sequence). CDR3: CAWSVVAGARQETQYF. CDR3 DNA sequence: TGTGCCTGGAGTGTAGTAGCGGGGGCCCGACAAGAGACCCAGTACTTC.

The rearrangement links TRBV29-1 to TRBJ2-2, with D maybe TRBD2 (6 bases). Trimming stripped 7 bases from V and 0 bases from J, with 12 bases between. The germline V gene has CDR1 SQVTM and CDR2 ANQGSEA. There are 14 residues in the CDR3. The CDR3 region has the DNA TGCAGCGCCCGGCCTAGCGCGAACACCGGGGAGCTGTTTTTT. Translation gives CSARPSANTGELFF.

The rearrangement joins TRBV9 to TRBJ1-5; D might be TRBD1 (6 bases). Germline V gene sequence: CDR1 SGDLS, CDR2 YYNGEE. This CDR3 has 14 amino acids. V lost 4 bases, J lost 2 bases, and 10 bases lay in between. DNA of the CDR3: TGTGCCAGCAGCTCGTCAGGGGGCAATCAGCCCCAGCATTTT. Translation: CASSSSGGNQPQHF.

The J gene is TRBJ2-3, the V gene TRBV7-2; 13 bases line up with TRBD2. The length of the CDR3 is 17 residues. Germline V gene data show CDR1 as SGHTA and CDR2 as FQGNSA. V gave up 2 bases and J gave up 0 bases; unmatched junction bases: 2. The CDR3 region has the DNA TGTGCCAGCAGCTTATTGACTAGCGGGAGGAGCACAGATACGCAGTATTTT. Its translation: CASSLLTSGRSTDTQYF.

V gene TRBV28 combines with J gene TRBJ1-4; TRBD1 matches at 7 bases. There are 14 residues in the CDR3. V was clipped by 6 bases and J by 5 bases; unmatched bases: 6. Per germline, CDR1 MDHEN and CDR2 SYDVKM. The CDR3 protein is CASSPGQFNEKLFF. As DNA, the CDR3 is TGTGCCAGCAGCCCGGGACAGTTCAATGAAAAACTGTTTTTT.

The rearrangement uses TRBV4-1 and TRBJ2-6; D not certain. This CDR3 comprises 17 residues. V lost 0 bases and J 0 bases, leaving 9 bases between the germline ends. Germline values: CDR1 MGHRA, CDR2 YSYEKL. CDR3 nucleotides: TGCGCCAGCAGCCAAGAATCAGGAATCTCTGGGGCCAACGTCCTGACTTTC. Residues: CASSQESGISGANVLTF.

The chain recombines TRBV19 with TRBJ1-5; 7 positions agree with TRBD1. This CDR3 is 13 amino acids long. Losses at the gene ends were 5 bases for V and 5 bases for J; bases not matched to a gene: 3. The V gene's germline CDR1 is LNHDA and CDR2 SQIVND (reference sequence). CDR3 loop: CASSGTAYQPQHF. In DNA, the CDR3 is TGTGCCAGTAGTGGGACAGCCTATCAGCCCCAGCATTTT.

The rearrangement links TRBV5-8 to TRBJ1-1, with no clear D. The CDR3 loop spans 14 amino acids. Germline V CDR1 and CDR2: SGHTS, YDEGEE. V gave up 1 base and J gave up 2 bases, with 9 bases separating them. CDR3 in DNA: TGTGCCAGCAGCTTGCCAGGTCAAAACACTGAAGCTTTCTTT. It is translated as CASSLPGQNTEAFF.

The chain couples TRBV5-1 to TRBJ1-5; D is possibly TRBD1 (6 bases). CDR1 and CDR2 from the germline V gene are SGHRS and YFSETQ. This CDR3 is 16 amino acids long. The ends were cut back, 4 bases at V and 4 bases at J, with 18 bases in the middle. As DNA, the CDR3 is TGCGCCAGCAGCCCCTCAGCGGGGGGCCCGAATCAGCCCCAGCATTTT. Translated: CASSPSAGGPNQPQHF.

By its share, this clone is medium-sized. The rearrangement uses TRBV4-1 and TRBJ1-2; tentatively, D is TRBD1 (6 bases). CDR1 is MGHRA, CDR2 YSYEKL, per germline. The germline V and J ends were trimmed by 3 bases and 3 bases, with 11 bases remaining between them. The CDR3 totals 14 residues. The CDR3: CASSQGGGDYGYTF. The CDR3 nucleotides are TGCGCCAGCAGCCAGGGAGGGGGGGACTATGGCTACACCTTC.

This chain uses TRBV15 with TRBJ1-4, with D tentatively TRBD1 (6 bases). CDR1 and CDR2 (germline): LNHNV, YYDKDF (reference sequence). Trimming removed 5 bases at V and 8 bases at J, with 18 bases between. The CDR3 extends over 15 amino acids. CDR3 amino acids: CATSSLGGGREKLFF. In DNA, the CDR3 is TGTGCCACCAGCTCACTAGGGGGGGGCCGAGAAAAACTGTTTTTT.

The chain joins TRBV15 to TRBJ2-1; TRBD1 matches 7 bases. This CDR3 contains 16 residues. Germline values: CDR1 LNHNV, CDR2 YYDKDF (reference sequence). V was pared by 0 bases and J by 2 bases, with 4 bases of the junction left unmatched. The CDR3 protein is CATSREAGTAYNEQFF. CDR3 nucleotide sequence: TGTGCCACCAGCAGAGAGGCCGGGACAGCCTACAATGAGCAGTTCTTC.